This TCR beta chain was sequenced for a study of spatial heterogeneity in lung cancer. A single record per CDR3 protein comes from TCRdb applying MiXCR to the 5' RACE reads. Of fewer than 100,000 distinct CDR3 sequences listed, less than 20% are singletons. This sample's time point: blood at routine non-recurrence follow-up after resection. Sequencing covered unsorted whole RNA taken from tumor, nontumor lung or frozen PBMC. Trimming took 7 bases from V and 9 from J, leaving 13 bases between them. CDR1 and CDR2 from the germline V gene are SEHNR and FQNEAQ (reference sequence). The CDR3 is made up of 12 amino acids. A few counts support this clonotype.

The sequences come from PBMCs, collected at follow-up. The TCR comes from a male donor with early-stage non-small cell lung cancer. This chain uses TRBV7-9 with TRBJ2-1; D is unresolved. CDR3 in DNA: TGTGCCAGCACGAAGCGAGCAACTGAGCAGTTCTTC. Amino acids: CASTKRATEQFF.